The 12 T cell receptor beta chains given below trace back to one sample, sequenced in a study of shared clonotypes between healthy human individuals (TCRdb year 2020). Library prep was done by the immunoSEQ multiplex PCR assay. TCRdb took this table from immuneACCESS and kept in-frame rearrangements with V and J called. Such tables lack part of the clones; where checked against another copy, unresolved V genes explain under half of the gap, and the rest is unexplained. The sample has roughly 1,500,000 clones on record, about 98% of them singletons. The ten largest clones capture around 0.47% of the sample. The sequencing sample was made of naive CD4+ T cells sorted from blood. Read against the paper, the sample's cell subset or site label means: CD45RA+ positively selected. Receptors were obtained from a young man in good health.

Details on this clone: Additional DNA sequences in this sample encode the identical CDR3. This sequence joins TRBV18 and TRBJ1-5, with TRBD1 as a possible D gene (5 bases). Between the trimmed V and J ends, which lost 3 bases and 3 bases, there was a span of 9 bases. This CDR3 has 14 amino acids. Germline V CDR1 and CDR2: KGHSH, LQKENI. The CDR3 region has the DNA TGTGCCAGCTCACCTGGGGGAGCCAATCAGCCCCAGCATTTT. This gives the protein CASSPGGANQPQHF.

The CDR3 sequence is CASSASGASYNEQFF. The CDR3 DNA sequence: TGTGCCAGCAGCGCTAGCGGAGCCTCCTACAATGAGCAGTTCTTC. The rearrangement uses TRBV9 and TRBJ2-1, with 7 positions matching TRBD2. The germline CDR1 and CDR2 sequences are SGDLS and YYNGEE. V lost 3 bases and J lost 0; bases outside the gene matches: 3. The CDR3 has 15 residues. Using reference TRBV9 and TRBJ2-1 for the parts outside the CDR3, the full variable domain is DSGVTQTPKHLITATGQRVTLRCSPRSGDLSVYWYQQSLDQGLQFLIQYYNGEERAKGNILERFSAQQFPDLHSELNLSSLELGDSALYFCASSASGASYNEQFFGPGTRLTVL.

The chain carries TRBV4-1 and TRBJ1-2, with D unclear. Germline CDR1 MGHRA, CDR2 YSYEKL. The V and J ends lost 1 base and 3 bases respectively, with 9 bases between them. This CDR3 is 14 amino acids long. Here the CDR3 reads CASSQALAYYGYTF. The CDR3 nucleotides read TGCGCCAGCAGCCAAGCCTTAGCATACTATGGCTACACCTTC.

The chain carries TRBV15 and TRBJ1-3, with 11 nucleotides matching TRBD1. The germline V gene has CDR1 LNHNV and CDR2 YYDKDF (reference sequence). V was clipped by 9 bases and J by 7 bases; unmatched bases: 14. CDR3 size: 16 residues. The CDR3 here is CATAPGSRDRGNTIYF. Here the CDR3 DNA reads TGTGCCACTGCCCCGGGGAGCCGGGACAGGGGGAACACCATATATTTT. Full variable domain (remainder filled in from reference TRBV15 and TRBJ1-3): DAMVIQNPRYQVTQFGKPVTLSCSQTLNHNVMYWYQQKSSQAPKLLFHYYDKDFNNEADTPDNFQSRRPNTSFCFLDIRSPGLGDTAMYLCATAPGSRDRGNTIYFGEGSWLTVV.

The rearrangement uses TRBV7-9 and TRBJ1-1, with TRBD1 as a possible D gene (6 bases). Trimming cost V 5 bases and J 1 base, with 14 bases left between them. The CDR3 length is 15 residues. Germline V gene lookup returns CDR1 SEHNR and CDR2 FQNEAQ (reference sequence). The DNA of the CDR3 is TGTGCCAGCAGCCTCTGGCGGACAGAGAACACTGAAGCTTTCTTT. It encodes CASSLWRTENTEAFF.

The chain uses TRBV19 and TRBJ2-3; 7 positions match TRBD2. V dropped 7 bases and J dropped 6; count of bases not matched to a gene: 10. There are 14 residues in the CDR3. CDR1 and CDR2 (germline): LNHDA, SQIVND (reference sequence). The CDR3 bases are TGTGCCAGTACCGGACTAGGAGAGGCGGATACGCAGTATTTT. It encodes CASTGLGEADTQYF.

The V call is TRBV11-2, the J call TRBJ2-1, with TRBD2 matching over 7 bases. V was clipped by 3 bases and J by 4 bases; unmatched bases: 9. The CDR3 totals 16 residues. Germline V gene sequence: CDR1 SGHAT, CDR2 FQNNGV. CDR3 nucleotides: TGTGCCAGCAGCTTCAAAGGCGGGAGCGGATACAATGAGCAGTTCTTC. Translation gives CASSFKGGSGYNEQFF.

The chain uses TRBV7-9 and TRBJ1-1, with no clear D. The V gene's germline CDR1 is SEHNR and CDR2 FQNEAQ (reference sequence). V shed 5 bases and J shed 5 bases, with 12 bases lying between them. CDR3 length equals 13 residues. Here the CDR3 reads CASSIEGGTEAFF. Here the CDR3 DNA reads TGTGCCAGCAGCATCGAGGGAGGAACTGAAGCTTTCTTT.

The V and J genes are TRBV29-1 and TRBJ2-7; D uncertain. CDR1 is SQVTM and CDR2 is ANQGSEA in the germline V gene. The germline V and J ends were trimmed by 4 bases and 0 bases, with 13 bases remaining between them. This CDR3 comprises 14 residues. The CDR3 nucleotides are TGCAGCGTTGTTACCCACCGGACCTCCTACGAGCAGTACTTC. Translating it yields CSVVTHRTSYEQYF.

Details on this clone: This specimen includes other DNA sequences encoding the same CDR3. Written as DNA, the CDR3 is TGTGCCAGCAGTCCCGGTCTAGCGGGAGGCTACGAGCAGTACTTC. It codes for CASSPGLAGGYEQYF. The rearrangement uses TRBV28 and TRBJ2-7; 11 nucleotides match TRBD2. From germline, CDR1 is MDHEN and CDR2 SYDVKM. J was trimmed by 3 bases and V by 5 bases; bases with no gene match: 6. This CDR3 is built from 15 residues.

The chain employs TRBV7-2 and TRBJ2-3; TRBD2 matches 7 bases. V dropped 1 base and J dropped 2; count of bases not matched to a gene: 12. The CDR3 has 18 amino acids. Germline V gives CDR1 SGHTA, CDR2 FQGNSA. The CDR3 region is CASSLEPPSGFYTDTQYF. The CDR3 region has the DNA TGTGCCAGCAGCTTAGAGCCGCCTAGCGGTTTTTACACAGATACGCAGTATTTT. Using reference TRBV7-2 and TRBJ2-3 for the parts outside the CDR3, the full variable domain is GAGVSQSPSNKVTEKGKDVELRCDPISGHTALYWYRQSLGQGLEFLIYFQGNSAPDKSGLPSDRFSAERTGGSVSTLTIQRTQQEDSAVYLCASSLEPPSGFYTDTQYFGPGTRLTVL.

V and J are TRBV5-4 and TRBJ2-2, with D perhaps matching TRBD1 (6 bases). The CDR3 has 14 residues. The V gene's germline CDR1 is SGHNT and CDR2 YYREEE (reference sequence). The V gene lost 0 bases and the J gene lost 7 bases, with 10 bases spanning the gap. CDR3 amino acids: CASSLAGGGGELFF. The CDR3 DNA reads TGTGCCAGCAGCTTGGCTGGGGGCGGCGGGGAGCTGTTTTTT.